A selection of T cell receptor beta chains follows, all from one sample in a study of blood T cell repertoires in COVID-19. Produced via immunoSEQ multiplex PCR; TCRdb's table is partial and in-frame only. Among 350,000 to 400,000 clones listed, 80% to 90% were seen once. Sequencing was performed on peripheral blood. These receptors all stem from a woman aged 55-69 years with COVID-19, enrolled during active disease. CDR3s leave out the opening cysteine and the closing phenylalanine or tryptophan. Each record gives: J gene, V gene, CDR3 length, CDR3 protein.

j_gene: TRBJ1-4
v_gene: TRBV5-1
len: 16
CDR3aa: ASSFPDRVGATNEKLF

j_gene: TRBJ1-1
v_gene: TRBV7-2
len: 12
CDR3aa: ASSETDVWTEAF

j_gene: TRBJ1-1
v_gene: TRBV30
len: 14
CDR3aa: AWSPKPGQGGTEAF

j_gene: TRBJ1-4
v_gene: TRBV18
len: 13
CDR3aa: ASSPTGILGEKLF

j_gene: TRBJ1-1
v_gene: TRBV7-9
len: 13
CDR3aa: ASSSEGQPNTEAF

j_gene: TRBJ1-5
v_gene: TRBV7-9
len: 12
CDR3aa: ASSLSDGNQPQH

j_gene: TRBJ1-1
v_gene: TRBV27
len: 11
CDR3aa: ASSLRGYAEAF

j_gene: TRBJ2-2
v_gene: TRBV30
len: 13
CDR3aa: AWKKAGANTGELF

j_gene: TRBJ1-2
v_gene: TRBV3-1/TRBV3-2
len: 13
CDR3aa: ASSQEGQGVYGYT

j_gene: TRBJ2-3
v_gene: TRBV6-6
len: 13
CDR3aa: ASTEAGVVTDTQY

j_gene: TRBJ2-1
v_gene: TRBV5-4
len: 15
CDR3aa: ASSLTSGGRGGNEQF

j_gene: TRBJ2-2
v_gene: TRBV7-9
len: 14
CDR3aa: ASSSHWTANTGELF

j_gene: TRBJ2-3
v_gene: TRBV10-3
len: 12
CDR3aa: AISVEMNTDTQY

j_gene: TRBJ2-7
v_gene: TRBV18
len: 13
CDR3aa: ASSPNPGGTYEQY

j_gene: TRBJ2-1
v_gene: TRBV24-1
len: 12
CDR3aa: ATSAGDRGGEQF

j_gene: TRBJ2-5
v_gene: TRBV5-1
len: 16
CDR3aa: ASRLTLAGAADRETQY

j_gene: TRBJ2-1
v_gene: TRBV7-9
len: 14
CDR3aa: ASSLAGTGSYNEQF

j_gene: TRBJ2-1
v_gene: TRBV5-1
len: 12
CDR3aa: ASSLPSGDNEQF

j_gene: TRBJ1-1
v_gene: TRBV18
len: 13
CDR3aa: ASSPPSQGTTEAF

j_gene: TRBJ2-5
v_gene: TRBV7-9
len: 15
CDR3aa: ASSLRRLPEGVETQY

j_gene: TRBJ2-3
v_gene: TRBV5-1
len: 13
CDR3aa: ASSRLAGGGNTQY

j_gene: TRBJ2-7
v_gene: TRBV19
len: 13
CDR3aa: ASSFSSAGPYEQY

j_gene: TRBJ2-7
v_gene: TRBV7-2
len: 13
CDR3aa: ASSWSGGVVYEQY

j_gene: TRBJ1-1
v_gene: TRBV7-9
len: 14
CDR3aa: ASSPGQGPMNTEAF

j_gene: TRBJ1-2
v_gene: TRBV5-1
len: 13
CDR3aa: ASSLVGGWESGYT

j_gene: TRBJ1-5
v_gene: TRBV6-1
len: 13
CDR3aa: ASSDQQGVGQPQH

j_gene: TRBJ1-5
v_gene: TRBV21-1
len: 14
CDR3aa: ASSTRAEDRGQPQH

j_gene: TRBJ1-1
v_gene: TRBV5-1
len: 13
CDR3aa: ASRQSGHPNTEAF

j_gene: TRBJ2-3
v_gene: TRBV7-8
len: 11
CDR3aa: ASSLASSDTQY

j_gene: TRBJ1-6
v_gene: TRBV30
len: 12
CDR3aa: AWSGRGLNSPLH

j_gene: TRBJ1-6
v_gene: TRBV30
len: 13
CDR3aa: AWSVPGRGYSPLH

j_gene: TRBJ1-2
v_gene: TRBV4-3
len: 12
CDR3aa: ASSQDRGSDGYT

j_gene: TRBJ1-6
v_gene: TRBV11-1
len: 14
CDR3aa: ASSVYRDAYNSPLH

j_gene: TRBJ2-1
v_gene: TRBV5-1
len: 12
CDR3aa: ASSSAGSHNEQF

j_gene: TRBJ1-4
v_gene: TRBV3-1/TRBV3-2
len: 14
CDR3aa: ASSHSGGRTNEKLF

j_gene: TRBJ1-6
v_gene: TRBV30
len: 15
CDR3aa: AWSVDLMDIGNSPLH

j_gene: TRBJ1-4
v_gene: TRBV9
len: 15
CDR3aa: ASSVSVSGAANEKLF

j_gene: TRBJ1-5
v_gene: TRBV7-9
len: 13
CDR3aa: ASSLGFQGNQPQH

j_gene: TRBJ1-1
v_gene: TRBV4-1
len: 11
CDR3aa: ASSQGGRVEAF

j_gene: TRBJ2-5
v_gene: TRBV30
len: 10
CDR3aa: AWSGQQETQY

j_gene: TRBJ1-2
v_gene: TRBV14
len: 11
CDR3aa: ASSQDLRAGYT

j_gene: TRBJ2-5
v_gene: TRBV6-5
len: 11
CDR3aa: ASVTGSRETQY

j_gene: TRBJ2-6
v_gene: TRBV19
len: 12
CDR3aa: ASVGVPGANVLT

j_gene: TRBJ2-7
v_gene: TRBV5-4
len: 12
CDR3aa: ASSFRDRSYEQY

j_gene: TRBJ1-2
v_gene: TRBV30
len: 13
CDR3aa: ARDRGRFIDYGYT

j_gene: TRBJ1-3
v_gene: TRBV4-3
len: 14
CDR3aa: ASSQDWDSSGNTIY

j_gene: TRBJ2-3
v_gene: TRBV24-1
len: 14
CDR3aa: ATSDSLAGGTDTQY

j_gene: TRBJ1-2
v_gene: TRBV6-2/TRBV6-3
len: 11
CDR3aa: ASSWGTPYGYT

j_gene: TRBJ1-1
v_gene: TRBV9
len: 14
CDR3aa: ASSEVDTRQGAEAF

j_gene: TRBJ1-4
v_gene: TRBV4-1
len: 13
CDR3aa: ASSQEEYLNEKLF

j_gene: TRBJ2-2
v_gene: TRBV7-7
len: 10
CDR3aa: ASSPLSGELF

j_gene: TRBJ1-2
v_gene: TRBV6-5
len: 13
CDR3aa: ASSYSSQEFYGYT